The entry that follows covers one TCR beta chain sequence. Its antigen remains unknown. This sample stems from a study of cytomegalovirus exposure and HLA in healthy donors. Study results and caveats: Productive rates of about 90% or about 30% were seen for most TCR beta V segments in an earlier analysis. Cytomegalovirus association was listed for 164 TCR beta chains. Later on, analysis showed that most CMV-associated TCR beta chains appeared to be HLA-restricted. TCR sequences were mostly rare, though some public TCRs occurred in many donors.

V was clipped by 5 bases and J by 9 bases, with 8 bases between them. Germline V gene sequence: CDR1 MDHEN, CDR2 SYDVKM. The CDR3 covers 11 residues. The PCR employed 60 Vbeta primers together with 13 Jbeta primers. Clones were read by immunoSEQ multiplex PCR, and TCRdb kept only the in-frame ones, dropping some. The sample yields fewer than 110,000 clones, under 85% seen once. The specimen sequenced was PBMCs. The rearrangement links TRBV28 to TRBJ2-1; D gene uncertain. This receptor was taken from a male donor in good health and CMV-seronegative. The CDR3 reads CASSLLVEQFF. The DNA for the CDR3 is TGTGCCAGCAGTCTCTTAGTTGAGCAGTTCTTC.